A selection of T cell receptor beta chains follows, all from one sample in a study of cytomegalovirus exposure and HLA in healthy donors. Only in-frame clones appear in the TCRdb table, and some are missing; sequencing was by immunoSEQ multiplex PCR. The sample lists roughly 100,000 clones, roughly 74% occurring once. Specimen: PBMCs. These receptors were taken from a woman aged 40 to 50 in good health and CMV-seronegative. Both conserved end residues are part of each CDR3. D genes are given only for firm matches. Part of the rows lack a size; the others show once, few, many or a class for expanded clones.

j_gene: TRBJ1-5
d_gene: NA
abundance: NA
v_gene: TRBV18
CDR3aa: CASSYSGQTEAQHF
CDR3nt: TGTGCCAGCTCATACTCGGGACAAACCGAGGCCCAGCATTTT

j_gene: TRBJ2-5
d_gene: TRBD2
abundance: NA
v_gene: TRBV28
CDR3aa: CASSLLAGASTQYF
CDR3nt: TGTGCCAGCAGTTTACTAGCGGGGGCGTCCACCCAGTACTTC

j_gene: TRBJ1-2
d_gene: TRBD1
abundance: NA
v_gene: TRBV19
CDR3aa: CASKRDRAVSPYGYTF
CDR3nt: TGTGCCAGTAAGAGGGACAGGGCAGTCAGTCCCTATGGCTACACCTTC

j_gene: TRBJ2-3
d_gene: TRBD2
abundance: NA
v_gene: TRBV18
CDR3aa: CASSGGSGTDTQYF
CDR3nt: TGTGCCAGCTCCGGCGGGAGTGGCACAGATACGCAGTATTTT

j_gene: TRBJ2-1
d_gene: NA
abundance: few
v_gene: TRBV9
CDR3aa: CASSHLTNEQFF
CDR3nt: TGTGCCAGCAGCCACCTAACCAATGAGCAGTTCTTC

j_gene: TRBJ2-1
d_gene: TRBD1
abundance: NA
v_gene: TRBV28
CDR3aa: CASSARTGSSYNEQFF
CDR3nt: TGTGCCAGCAGTGCCAGGACAGGGAGCTCCTACAATGAGCAGTTCTTC

j_gene: TRBJ2-7
d_gene: TRBD2
abundance: NA
v_gene: TRBV5-1
CDR3aa: CASSFGGGAYEQYF
CDR3nt: TGCGCCAGCAGCTTCGGCGGGGGGGCCTACGAGCAGTACTTC

j_gene: TRBJ2-1
d_gene: NA
abundance: NA
v_gene: TRBV5-5
CDR3aa: CASSWPSYNEQFF
CDR3nt: TGCGCCAGCTCGTGGCCCTCCTACAATGAGCAGTTCTTC

j_gene: TRBJ1-2
d_gene: NA
abundance: once
v_gene: TRBV18
CDR3aa: CASSPTTGGYGYTF
CDR3nt: TGTGCCAGCTCACCTACGACAGGCGGCTATGGCTACACCTTC

j_gene: TRBJ2-1
d_gene: TRBD2
abundance: NA
v_gene: TRBV7-8
CDR3aa: CASSFLGAGGLNEQFF
CDR3nt: TGTGCCAGCAGCTTCCTTGGGGCGGGGGGGCTCAATGAGCAGTTCTTC

j_gene: TRBJ2-2
d_gene: NA
abundance: NA
v_gene: TRBV27
CDR3aa: CASSLMREFTGELFF
CDR3nt: TGTGCCAGCAGTTTAATGCGCGAATTCACCGGGGAGCTGTTTTTT

j_gene: TRBJ2-5
d_gene: TRBD2
abundance: NA
v_gene: TRBV19
CDR3aa: CASSILAGGAETQYF
CDR3nt: TGTGCCAGTAGTATTCTAGCGGGGGGGGCAGAGACCCAGTACTTC

j_gene: TRBJ2-5
d_gene: TRBD1
abundance: NA
v_gene: TRBV11-3
CDR3aa: CASSPRTGGEETQYF
CDR3nt: TGTGCCAGCAGCCCCCGGACAGGGGGCGAAGAGACCCAGTACTTC

j_gene: TRBJ2-5
d_gene: TRBD1
abundance: NA
v_gene: TRBV28
CDR3aa: CASSLLSDRGGETQYF
CDR3nt: TGTGCCAGCAGTTTACTCAGTGACAGGGGTGGAGAGACCCAGTACTTC

j_gene: TRBJ2-1
d_gene: TRBD1
abundance: NA
v_gene: TRBV4-2
CDR3aa: CASSQATGGNEQFF
CDR3nt: TGTGCCAGCAGCCAAGCGACAGGGGGCAATGAGCAGTTCTTC

j_gene: TRBJ2-2
d_gene: NA
abundance: few
v_gene: TRBV7-3
CDR3aa: CASSLRAWSGELFF
CDR3nt: TGTGCCAGCAGCTTAAGGGCTTGGTCCGGGGAGCTGTTTTTT

j_gene: TRBJ2-1
d_gene: TRBD2
abundance: few
v_gene: TRBV5-8
CDR3aa: CASRLAGVNEQFF
CDR3nt: TGTGCCAGCAGACTAGCGGGAGTCAATGAGCAGTTCTTC

j_gene: TRBJ2-1
d_gene: TRBD1
abundance: NA
v_gene: TRBV5-1
CDR3aa: CASSSAGTGQNEQFF
CDR3nt: TGCGCCAGCAGCTCTGCCGGGACAGGGCAAAATGAGCAGTTCTTC

j_gene: TRBJ2-2
d_gene: TRBD2
abundance: NA
v_gene: TRBV6-6
CDR3aa: CASSLGLAGETGELFF
CDR3nt: TGTGCCAGCAGTTTAGGACTAGCGGGAGAAACCGGGGAGCTGTTTTTT

j_gene: TRBJ2-3
d_gene: TRBD2
abundance: NA
v_gene: TRBV7-2
CDR3aa: CASSLRTSGVGTDTQYF
CDR3nt: TGTGCCAGCAGCCTCCGGACTAGCGGGGTTGGGACAGATACGCAGTATTTT

j_gene: TRBJ2-7
d_gene: TRBD1
abundance: once
v_gene: TRBV15
CDR3aa: CATSRDRGYEQYF
CDR3nt: TGTGCCACCAGCAGAGACAGGGGGTACGAGCAGTACTTC

j_gene: TRBJ2-1
d_gene: TRBD1
abundance: NA
v_gene: TRBV27
CDR3aa: CASSLNGGQLINEQFF
CDR3nt: TGTGCCAGCAGTTTGAATGGGGGACAGCTAATAAATGAGCAGTTCTTC

j_gene: TRBJ2-5
d_gene: NA
abundance: once
v_gene: TRBV7-9
CDR3aa: CASSPTLRGTETQYF
CDR3nt: TGTGCCAGCAGCCCAACCCTACGTGGTACGGAGACCCAGTACTTC

j_gene: TRBJ2-4
d_gene: NA
abundance: NA
v_gene: TRBV6-6
CDR3aa: CASNDRGGGIQYF
CDR3nt: TGTGCCAGCAATGACAGGGGAGGGGGCATTCAGTACTTC

j_gene: TRBJ2-5
d_gene: NA
abundance: few
v_gene: TRBV18
CDR3aa: CASSPGETQYF
CDR3nt: TGTGCCAGCTCTCCGGGGGAGACCCAGTACTTC

j_gene: TRBJ2-1
d_gene: TRBD2
abundance: NA
v_gene: TRBV7-9
CDR3aa: CASSFGGEVDEQFF
CDR3nt: TGTGCCAGCAGCTTTGGGGGGGAGGTCGATGAGCAGTTCTTC